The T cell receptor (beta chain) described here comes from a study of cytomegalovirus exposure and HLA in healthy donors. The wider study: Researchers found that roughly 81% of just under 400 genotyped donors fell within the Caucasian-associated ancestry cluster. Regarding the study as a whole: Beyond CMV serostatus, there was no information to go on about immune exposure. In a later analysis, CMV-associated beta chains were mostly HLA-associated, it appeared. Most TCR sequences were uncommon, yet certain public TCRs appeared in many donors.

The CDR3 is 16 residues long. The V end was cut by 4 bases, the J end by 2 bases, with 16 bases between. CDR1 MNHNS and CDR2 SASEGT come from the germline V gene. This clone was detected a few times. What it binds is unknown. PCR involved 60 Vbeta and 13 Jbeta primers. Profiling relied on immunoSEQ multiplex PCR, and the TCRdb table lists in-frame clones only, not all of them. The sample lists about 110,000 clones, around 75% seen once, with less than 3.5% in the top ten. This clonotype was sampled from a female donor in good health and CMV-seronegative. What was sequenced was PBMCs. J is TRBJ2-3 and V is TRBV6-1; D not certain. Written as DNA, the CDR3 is TGTGCCAGCAGTGGTCCCGCAGTCGGGTCCACAGATACGCAGTATTTT. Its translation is CASSGPAVGSTDTQYF.